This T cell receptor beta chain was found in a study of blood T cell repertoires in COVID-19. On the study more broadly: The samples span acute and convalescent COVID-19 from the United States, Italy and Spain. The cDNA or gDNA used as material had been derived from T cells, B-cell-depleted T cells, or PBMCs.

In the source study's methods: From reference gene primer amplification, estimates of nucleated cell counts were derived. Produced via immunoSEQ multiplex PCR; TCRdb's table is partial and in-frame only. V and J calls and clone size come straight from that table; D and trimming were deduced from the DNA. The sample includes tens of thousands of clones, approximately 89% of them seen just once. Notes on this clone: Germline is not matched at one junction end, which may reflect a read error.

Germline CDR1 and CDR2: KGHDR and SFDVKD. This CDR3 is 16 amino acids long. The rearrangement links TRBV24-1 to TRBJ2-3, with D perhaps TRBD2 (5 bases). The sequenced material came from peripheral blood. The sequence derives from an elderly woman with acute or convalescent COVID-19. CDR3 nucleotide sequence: TGTGCCACCAGTGATTTGTACGGGGATAGCAAAGATACGCAGTATTTT. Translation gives CATSDLYGDSKDTQYF.